This T cell receptor beta chain was documented in a study of radiotherapy plus CTLA-4 blockade in lung cancer. Overall study context: Objective responses were seen in about a sixth of patients, disease control in over 25%. Study-level points and caveats: Interferon-beta and early blood T cell clone dynamics reportedly predicted response best. Blood TCR clones of tumor origin expanded after radiotherapy plus ipilimumab.

The repertoire was sequenced with immunoSEQ multiplex PCR; TCRdb's copy has only in-frame clones and lacks some. The table lists some 15,000 clones, 55% to 75% of them singletons. Only a few counts were recorded for this clone. Its matching antigen is unknown. Only one base separates this from a far larger clonotype, so it likely reflects a read error. Focal radiation was given together with CTLA-4 blockade (ipilimumab) to patients with chemo-refractory metastatic non-small-cell lung cancer. The CDR3 is 17 amino acids. The V gene end was trimmed by 2 bases and the J gene end by 5 bases; junction bases not matched to a gene: 9. Germline loops: CDR1 LGHNA, CDR2 YSLEER.

The sequence derives from a human donor with non-small cell lung cancer whose response to radiotherapy plus ipilimumab could not be evaluated. The source material was peripheral blood, sampled from a patient treated with radiotherapy plus ipilimumab. The gene calls are TRBV4-3 and TRBJ1-3; TRBD1 matches at 10 bases. Here the CDR3 DNA reads TGCGCCAGCAGCCAAAGGACAGGGGGTAGAGCTCGAAACACCATATATTTT. Protein product: CASSQRTGGRARNTIYF.